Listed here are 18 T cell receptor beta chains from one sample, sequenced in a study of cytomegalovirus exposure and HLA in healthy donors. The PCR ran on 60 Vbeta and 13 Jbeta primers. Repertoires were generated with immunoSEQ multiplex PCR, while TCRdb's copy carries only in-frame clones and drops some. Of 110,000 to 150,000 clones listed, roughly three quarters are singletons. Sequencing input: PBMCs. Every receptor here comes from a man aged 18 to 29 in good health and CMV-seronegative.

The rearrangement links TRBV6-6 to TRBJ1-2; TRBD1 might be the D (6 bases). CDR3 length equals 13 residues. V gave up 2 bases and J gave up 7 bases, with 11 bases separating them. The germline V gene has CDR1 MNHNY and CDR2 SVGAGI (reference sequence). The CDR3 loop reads CASSYPGGGGYTF. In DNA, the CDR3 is TGTGCCAGCAGTTACCCGGGGGGCGGTGGCTACACCTTC.

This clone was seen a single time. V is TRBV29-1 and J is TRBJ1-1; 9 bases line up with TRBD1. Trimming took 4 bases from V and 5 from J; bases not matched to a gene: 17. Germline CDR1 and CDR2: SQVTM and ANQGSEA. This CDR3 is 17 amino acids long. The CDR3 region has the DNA TGCAGCGTTGGTTTCTTGACAGGGGGTCGTATAGGGACTGAAGCTTTCTTT. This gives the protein CSVGFLTGGRIGTEAFF. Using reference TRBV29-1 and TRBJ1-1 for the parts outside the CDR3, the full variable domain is SAVISQKPSRDICQRGTSLTIQCQVDSQVTMMFWYRQQPGQSLTLIATANQGSEATYESGFVIDKFPISRPNLTFSTLTVSNMSPEDSSIYLCSVGFLTGGRIGTEAFFGQGTRLTVV.

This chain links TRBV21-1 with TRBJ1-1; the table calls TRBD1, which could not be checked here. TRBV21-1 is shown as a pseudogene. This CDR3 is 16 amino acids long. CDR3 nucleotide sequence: TGTGCCAGCAGTCTTACGCGAGAGACACCCAACACTGAAGCTTTCTTT. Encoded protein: CASSLTRETPNTEAFF.

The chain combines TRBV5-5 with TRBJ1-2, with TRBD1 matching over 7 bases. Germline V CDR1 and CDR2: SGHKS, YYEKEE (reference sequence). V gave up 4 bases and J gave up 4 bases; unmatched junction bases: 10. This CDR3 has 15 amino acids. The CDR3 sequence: CASSLGYEGAYGYTF. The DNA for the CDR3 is TGTGCCAGCAGCCTCGGCTATGAGGGGGCCTATGGCTACACCTTC.

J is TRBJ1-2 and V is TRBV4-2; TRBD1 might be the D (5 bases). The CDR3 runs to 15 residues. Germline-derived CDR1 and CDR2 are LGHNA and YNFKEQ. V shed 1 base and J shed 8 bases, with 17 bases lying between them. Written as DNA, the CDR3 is TGTGCCAGCAGCCAAGGGTCGGGGGGTCGGGGCGGCTACACCTTC. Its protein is CASSQGSGGRGGYTF.

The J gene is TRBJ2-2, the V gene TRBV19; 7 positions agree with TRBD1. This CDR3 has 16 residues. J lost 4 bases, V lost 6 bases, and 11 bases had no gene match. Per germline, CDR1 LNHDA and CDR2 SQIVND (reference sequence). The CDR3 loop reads CASSLLDRSFTGELFF. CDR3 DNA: TGTGCCAGTAGCCTGTTGGACAGGTCGTTCACCGGGGAGCTGTTTTTT.

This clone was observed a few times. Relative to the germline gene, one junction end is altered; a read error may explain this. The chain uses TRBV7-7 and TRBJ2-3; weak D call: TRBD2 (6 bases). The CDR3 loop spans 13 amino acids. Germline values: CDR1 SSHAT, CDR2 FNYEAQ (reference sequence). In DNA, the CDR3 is TGTGCTAGCAGCCCTAGCGCGGTAGATACGCAGTATTTT. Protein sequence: CASSPSAVDTQYF.

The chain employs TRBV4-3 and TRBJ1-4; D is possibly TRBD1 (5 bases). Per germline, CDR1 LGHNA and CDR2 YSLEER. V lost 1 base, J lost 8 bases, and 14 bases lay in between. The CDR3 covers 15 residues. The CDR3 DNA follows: TGCGCCAGCAGCCAAGGACGGGGGAGGAACGAAAAACTGTTTTTT. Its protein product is CASSQGRGRNEKLFF.

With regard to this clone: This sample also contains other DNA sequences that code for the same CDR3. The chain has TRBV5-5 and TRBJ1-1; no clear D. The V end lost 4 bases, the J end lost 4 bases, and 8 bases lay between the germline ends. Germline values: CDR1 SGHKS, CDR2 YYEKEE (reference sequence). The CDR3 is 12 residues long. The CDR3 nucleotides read TGTGCCAGCAGCCTTCCCCTCACTGAAGCTTTCTTT. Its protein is CASSLPLTEAFF.

Here the CDR3 DNA reads TGTGCCAGCAGCGTAGAAGGATCTGGGACAGGCCCTTATGGCTACACCTTC. Protein: CASSVEGSGTGPYGYTF. V usage is TRBV9 and J usage is TRBJ1-2; TRBD1 aligns across 8 bases. The germline gives CDR1 SGDLS, CDR2 YYNGEE. This CDR3 is built from 17 residues. Trimming removed 0 bases from V and 5 bases from J; junction bases left unmatched: 12.

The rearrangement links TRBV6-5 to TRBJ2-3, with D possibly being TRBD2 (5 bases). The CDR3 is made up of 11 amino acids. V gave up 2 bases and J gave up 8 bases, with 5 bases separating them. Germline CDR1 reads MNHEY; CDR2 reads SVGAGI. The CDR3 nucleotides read TGTGCCAGCAGTTACGGAGGTACGCAGTATTTT. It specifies CASSYGGTQYF.

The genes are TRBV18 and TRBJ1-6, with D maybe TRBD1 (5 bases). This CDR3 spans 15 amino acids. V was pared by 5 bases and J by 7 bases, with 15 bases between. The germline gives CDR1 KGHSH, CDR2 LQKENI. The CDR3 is CASSEAQAKNSPLHF. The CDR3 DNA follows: TGTGCCAGCTCAGAGGCACAGGCGAAAAATTCACCCCTCCACTTT.

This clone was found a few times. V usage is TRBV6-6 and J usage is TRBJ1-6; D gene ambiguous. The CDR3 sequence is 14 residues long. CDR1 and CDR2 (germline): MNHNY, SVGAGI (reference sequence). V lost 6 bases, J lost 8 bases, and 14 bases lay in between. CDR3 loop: CASRKGGIDSPLHF. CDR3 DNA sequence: TGTGCCAGCAGAAAAGGAGGGATCGATTCACCCCTCCACTTT.

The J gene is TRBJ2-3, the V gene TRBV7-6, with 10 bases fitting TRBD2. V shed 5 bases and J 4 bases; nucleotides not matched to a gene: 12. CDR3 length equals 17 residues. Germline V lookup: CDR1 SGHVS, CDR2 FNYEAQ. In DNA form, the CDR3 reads TGTGCCAGCAGCCCTCGACTAGCGGGCATCCCCTCAGATACGCAGTATTTT. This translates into CASSPRLAGIPSDTQYF.

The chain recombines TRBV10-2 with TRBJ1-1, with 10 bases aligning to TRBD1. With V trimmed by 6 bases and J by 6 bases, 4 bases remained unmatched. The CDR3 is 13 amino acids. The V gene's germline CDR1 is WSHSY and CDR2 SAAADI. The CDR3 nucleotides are TGCGCCAGCAGATACGGGACAGGGGCTGAAGCTTTCTTT. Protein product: CASRYGTGAEAFF.

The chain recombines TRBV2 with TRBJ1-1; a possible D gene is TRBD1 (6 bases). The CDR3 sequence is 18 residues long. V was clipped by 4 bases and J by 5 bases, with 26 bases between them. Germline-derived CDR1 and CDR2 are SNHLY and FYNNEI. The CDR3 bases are TGTGCCAGCAGTGGCCCCGACAGGCCCACCGTCTGGGGGACTGAAGCTTTCTTT. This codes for CASSGPDRPTVWGTEAFF.

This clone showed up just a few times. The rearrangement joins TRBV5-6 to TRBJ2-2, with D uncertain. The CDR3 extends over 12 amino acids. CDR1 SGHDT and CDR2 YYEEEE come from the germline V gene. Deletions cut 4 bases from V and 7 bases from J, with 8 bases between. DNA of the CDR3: TGTGCCAGCAGCCCCCCAGTCGGGGAGCTGTTTTTT. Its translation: CASSPPVGELFF.

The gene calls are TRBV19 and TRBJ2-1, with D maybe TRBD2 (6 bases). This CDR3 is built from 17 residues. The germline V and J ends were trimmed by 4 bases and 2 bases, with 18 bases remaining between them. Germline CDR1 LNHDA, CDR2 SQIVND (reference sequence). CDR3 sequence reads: CASSTDPGGSPYNEQFF. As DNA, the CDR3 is TGTGCCAGTAGTACCGACCCCGGGGGTAGCCCCTACAATGAGCAGTTCTTC.